Listed here are 15 T cell receptor beta chains from one sample, sequenced in a study of shared clonotypes between healthy human individuals. The repertoire was sequenced with immunoSEQ multiplex PCR; TCRdb's copy has only in-frame clones and lacks some. Found here are millions of clones, approximately 92% of them singletons; the top ten hold more than 0.12%. The sample was naive CD4+ T cells sorted from blood. Noted subset: CD45RA+ positively selected. Every receptor here comes from a man aged 18-30 years in good health.

Comment on this clone: Other DNA sequences in this sample translate to the same CDR3. The genes are TRBV7-6 and TRBJ2-2; D is unresolved. The CDR3 has 13 residues. From germline, CDR1 is SGHVS and CDR2 FNYEAQ. Between the trimmed V and J ends, which lost 2 bases and 6 bases, there was a span of 7 bases. CDR3 DNA sequence: TGTGCCAGCAGCTTACAAGAATCCGGGGAGCTGTTTTTT. It yields the protein CASSLQESGELFF.

J is TRBJ2-3 and V is TRBV15, with D unclear. The V gene lost 1 base and the J gene lost 2 bases, with 10 bases spanning the gap. The germline V gene encodes CDR1 LNHNV and CDR2 YYDKDF (reference sequence). CDR3 size: 15 residues. CDR3 coding DNA: TGTGCCACCAGCAGAGCCCAACTGTTCACAGATACGCAGTATTTT. This translates into CATSRAQLFTDTQYF. Based on the CDR3 plus reference TRBV15 and TRBJ2-3, the full variable domain is DAMVIQNPRYQVTQFGKPVTLSCSQTLNHNVMYWYQQKSSQAPKLLFHYYDKDFNNEADTPDNFQSRRPNTSFCFLDIRSPGLGDTAMYLCATSRAQLFTDTQYFGPGTRLTVL.

This chain links TRBV6-1 with TRBJ2-2; D is possibly TRBD2 (6 bases). The germline V and J ends were trimmed by 8 bases and 0 bases, with 13 bases remaining between them. The V gene's germline CDR1 is MNHNS and CDR2 SASEGT. The CDR3 length is 15 residues. DNA for the CDR3: TGTGCCAGCGGGGGTAGGGACTCGAACACCGGGGAGCTGTTTTTT. Protein: CASGGRDSNTGELFF.

DNA for the CDR3: TGTGCCAGCAGCCGCGGGGGATACACTGAAGCTTTCTTT. Amino acids: CASSRGGYTEAFF. The chain recombines TRBV14 with TRBJ1-1; D is perhaps TRBD1 (5 bases). From germline, CDR1 is SGHDN and CDR2 FVKESK. V shed 4 bases and J shed 3 bases, with 9 bases lying between them. There are 13 residues in the CDR3.

This chain connects TRBV7-3 to TRBJ1-2, with TRBD1 matching over 7 bases. CDR3 size: 15 residues. After removal of 3 bases from V and 0 bases from J, the junction contained 4 bases not matched to a gene. Germline values: CDR1 SGHTA, CDR2 FQGTGA. CDR3 amino acids: CASSFGDRPNYGYTF. The CDR3 DNA sequence: TGTGCCAGCAGCTTCGGGGACAGACCTAACTATGGCTACACCTTC.

The rearrangement uses TRBV28 and TRBJ1-1, with D unclear. Trimming shortened V by 10 bases and J by 5 bases, and 11 bases separated the two germline ends. Per the germline V gene, CDR1 is MDHEN and CDR2 is SYDVKM. CDR3 size: 11 residues. As DNA, the CDR3 is TGTGCCACCTGGGCGGGTACTGAAGCTTTCTTT. It translates to CATWAGTEAFF.

The CDR3: CASSLELVGNTIYF. Here the CDR3 DNA reads TGTGCCAGCAGCCTCGAACTGGTGGGGAACACCATATATTTT. The rearrangement uses TRBV11-2 and TRBJ1-3; D not certain. The CDR3 consists of 14 residues. With 5 bases removed from V and 7 bases from J, the gap between germline ends came to 15 bases. Germline-derived CDR1 and CDR2 are SGHAT and FQNNGV.

The chain recombines TRBV7-2 with TRBJ1-1; D uncertain. The CDR3 is 15 amino acids. Germline CDR1 reads SGHTA; CDR2 reads FQGNSA. Trimming stripped 1 base from V and 6 bases from J, with 15 bases between. CDR3 coding DNA: TGTGCCAGCAGCTTAGGGGTCGGAAGCGGGGCTGAAGCTTTCTTT. This sequence encodes CASSLGVGSGAEAFF.

The chain recombines TRBV30 with TRBJ1-6, with D possibly TRBD1 on 5 matching bases. The CDR3 extends over 14 amino acids. Germline loops: CDR1 GTSNPN, CDR2 SVGIG (reference sequence). The CDR3 reads CAGRQTAFNSPLHF. The CDR3 region has the DNA TGTGCGGGACGGCAAACCGCGTTTAATTCACCCCTCCACTTT.

V and J are TRBV12-5 and TRBJ2-7; D may correspond to TRBD1 or TRBD2 (5 bases each). V dropped 0 bases and J dropped 2 bases, with 11 bases sitting between them. This CDR3 comprises 15 residues. Germline V lookup: CDR1 LGHNT, CDR2 FRNRAP. The CDR3 protein is CASGLVAWDPYEQYF. CDR3 nucleotides: TGTGCTAGTGGTTTGGTGGCCTGGGACCCCTACGAGCAGTACTTC.

This rearrangement joins TRBV7-9 to TRBJ2-5; TRBD2 matches at 13 bases. The CDR3 totals 17 residues. The germline gives CDR1 SEHNR, CDR2 FQNEAQ (reference sequence). V shed 6 bases, J shed 5 bases, and the junction held 12 bases outside the gene matches. The CDR3 here is CASSTGTSGTIGETQYF. In nucleotides, the CDR3 is TGTGCCAGCAGTACCGGGACTAGCGGGACCATTGGGGAGACCCAGTACTTC.

The chain joins TRBV5-6 to TRBJ1-4; D remains ambiguous. CDR1 SGHDT and CDR2 YYEEEE come from the germline V gene. Deletions cut 4 bases from V and 7 bases from J, with 17 bases between. CDR3 length: 15 residues. The CDR3 spells CASSPYGGLGEKLFF. The CDR3 nucleotides read TGTGCCAGCAGCCCATATGGTGGTTTAGGTGAAAAACTGTTTTTT.

Points on this clone: Other DNA sequences in this sample translate to the same CDR3. The chain carries TRBV6-5 and TRBJ2-1; D is undetermined. Germline assignment: CDR1 MNHEY and CDR2 SVGAGI. V was trimmed by 0 bases and J by 0 bases, leaving 9 bases between them. CDR3 size: 16 residues. The CDR3 coding sequence is TGTGCCAGCAGTTACTCCGGCAGGAGCTCCTACAATGAGCAGTTCTTC. It specifies CASSYSGRSSYNEQFF.

A single count supports this clone. The CDR3 DNA is TGTGCCAGCACCCGGCGGGCCCTCGGGGAGCTGTTTTTT. It encodes CASTRRALGELFF. The rearrangement links TRBV6-6 to TRBJ2-2; tentative D call: TRBD2 (5 bases). V was trimmed by 7 bases and J by 7 bases, leaving 13 bases between them. Germline V gene data show CDR1 as MNHNY and CDR2 as SVGAGI (reference sequence). This CDR3 is 13 amino acids long.

CDR3 nucleotides: TGTGCCAGCAGCTTCCCGGGAAACAGTGTGAACACTGAAGCTTTCTTT. This translates into CASSFPGNSVNTEAFF. The chain employs TRBV5-4 and TRBJ1-1, with D hard to call. Deletions cut 2 bases from V and 0 bases from J, with 14 bases between. There are 16 residues in the CDR3. In germline, CDR1 is SGHNT, CDR2 YYREEE (reference sequence).